A selection of T cell receptor beta chains follows, all from one sample in a study of blood T cell repertoires in COVID-19. Some clones are missing from TCRdb's copy, which holds only in-frame ones; the method was immunoSEQ multiplex PCR. This table has some 75,000 clones, 86% appearing once. Specimen: peripheral blood. These receptors all come from a man aged 80 or over with COVID-19, enrolled during active disease. The CDR3 runs from the conserved cysteine through the conserved F or W. D genes are given only for firm matches. Only part of the rows carry a size: once, few, many, or a class if the clone is expanded.

d_call	v_call	clone_size	j_call	cdr3_nt	cdr3_aa
-	TRBV4-1	-	TRBJ1-2	TGCGCCAGCAGCCAAGGGGCGGGACCCGCCGGCTACACCTTC	CASSQGAGPAGYTF
TRBD1	TRBV9	-	TRBJ1-5	TGTGCCAGCAGTGGAACAGGGGGTAATCAGCCCCAGCATTTT	CASSGTGGNQPQHF
-	TRBV7-2	-	TRBJ2-1	TGTGCCAGCAGCTCCCTACCGGGGTCCTACAATGAGCAGTTCTTC	CASSSLPGSYNEQFF
TRBD1	TRBV10-3	-	TRBJ2-7	TGTGCCATCAGTGCAAACCCGGGACAGGGGGCCTACGAGCAGTACTTC	CAISANPGQGAYEQYF
TRBD1	TRBV10-2	-	TRBJ1-2	TGCGCCAGCAGTGACCGGGACAGGGATCATGGCTACACCTTC	CASSDRDRDHGYTF
TRBD1	TRBV5-6	-	TRBJ1-2	TGTGCCAGCAGCTGGGGGACAGGGGAAGGGAAATATGGCTACACCTTC	CASSWGTGEGKYGYTF
-	TRBV10-3	-	TRBJ1-1	TGTGCCATCAGTCCAGGGTTGAACACTGAAGCTTTCTTT	CAISPGLNTEAFF
TRBD1	TRBV19	-	TRBJ1-2	TGTGCCAGTAGTCCCGACAGGGGGCGCCGGCGGGACTATGGCTACACCTTC	CASSPDRGRRRDYGYTF
TRBD1	TRBV7-8	-	TRBJ1-5	TGTGCCAGCAGCTTAAGTACCAGGGGGTTACGCAATCAGCCCCAGCATTTT	CASSLSTRGLRNQPQHF
-	TRBV28	-	TRBJ1-5	TGTGCCAGCGCTTTAGGGACTGGGGCCGGGGATCAGCCCCAGCATTTT	CASALGTGAGDQPQHF
-	TRBV18	few	TRBJ1-1	TGTGCCAGCTCACCCCAGGTACACACTGAAGCTTTCTTT	CASSPQVHTEAFF
TRBD2	TRBV19	-	TRBJ2-3	TGTGCCAGTCAGGGGAGGACTAGCGGGGTCGATACGCAGTATTTT	CASQGRTSGVDTQYF
-	TRBV9	-	TRBJ1-1	TGTGCCAGCAGCGTAGGCGCGGACACTGAAGCTTTCTTT	CASSVGADTEAFF
-	TRBV19	-	TRBJ2-5	TGTGCCAGTGGGAGATCGGGAGAGACCCAGTACTTC	CASGRSGETQYF
-	TRBV20-1	-	TRBJ1-5	TGCAGTGCTAGTCCCGGGGGTCCACGCAATCAGCCCCAGCATTTT	CSASPGGPRNQPQHF
TRBD1	TRBV7-2	-	TRBJ1-2	TGTGCCAGCAGCTTCCGGACAGGGGCGGATGGCTACACCTTC	CASSFRTGADGYTF
TRBD2	TRBV11-3	-	TRBJ2-3	TGTGCCAGCAGCGATCGGACTAGCGGCGATACGCAGTATTTT	CASSDRTSGDTQYF
TRBD1	TRBV7-8	-	TRBJ1-6	TGTGCCAGCAGCCCCCGGACAGGGGGCGCCTATAATTCACCCCTCCACTTT	CASSPRTGGAYNSPLHF
-	TRBV9	-	TRBJ2-2	TGTGCCAGCAGCCCCCGAGGTGATTTTAACACCGGGGAGCTGTTTTTT	CASSPRGDFNTGELFF
TRBD1	TRBV29-1	few	TRBJ1-2	TGCAGCGTAGGGGCAGGGGGAGACTATGGCTACACCTTC	CSVGAGGDYGYTF
-	TRBV19	few	TRBJ1-1	TGTGCCAGTAGTATGAGGACAGAGAACACTGAAGCTTTCTTT	CASSMRTENTEAFF
TRBD1	TRBV18	once	TRBJ1-4	TGTGCCAGCCGGGACAGTTCTAATGAAAAACTGTTTTTT	CASRDSSNEKLFF
TRBD1	TRBV3-1/TRBV3-2	few	TRBJ1-1	TGTGCCAGCAGCACTAGCCAGACAGGGGACACTGAAGCTTTCTTT	CASSTSQTGDTEAFF
TRBD1	TRBV18	-	TRBJ1-1	TGTGCCAGCTCACCCACTACAGGGGACACTGAAGCTTTCTTT	CASSPTTGDTEAFF
-	TRBV19	-	TRBJ1-5	TGTGCCAGTAGTCCTAACCACAGCGGGGGCAATCAGCCCCAGCATTTT	CASSPNHSGGNQPQHF
-	TRBV12-3/TRBV12-4	once	TRBJ2-3	TGTGCCAGCAGTTTATACGGAGATACGCAGTATTTT	CASSLYGDTQYF
-	TRBV6-5	-	TRBJ1-5	TGTGCCAGCAGACAGGGAACTGGGAGCAATCAGCCCCAGCATTTT	CASRQGTGSNQPQHF
-	TRBV15	-	TRBJ1-3	TGTGCCACCAGCAGAGGAAGGGGATCTGGAAACACCATATATTTT	CATSRGRGSGNTIYF
-	TRBV24-1	-	TRBJ2-5	TGTGCCACCAGTGATTCGCGGCAGGGAGGAGAGACCCAGTACTTC	CATSDSRQGGETQYF
-	TRBV7-9	few	TRBJ1-2	TGTGCCAGCAGCTTAGGAGAGACAGTAGACTATGGCTACACCTTC	CASSLGETVDYGYTF
TRBD1	TRBV3-1/TRBV3-2	-	TRBJ2-7	TGTGCCAGCAGCCCCGGGACAGGGTGGTCGTACGAGCAGTACTTC	CASSPGTGWSYEQYF
-	TRBV11-3	-	TRBJ1-6	TGTGCCAGCAGCCCACGTACGCGGGGCCTTAATTCACCCCTCCACTTT	CASSPRTRGLNSPLHF
-	TRBV5-1	-	TRBJ2-1	TGCGCCAGCAGCTTGCCGGGACTCTCAGATTACAATGAGCAGTTCTTC	CASSLPGLSDYNEQFF
TRBD2	TRBV4-2	-	TRBJ2-3	TGTGCCAGCAGCCATACAACTAGCGGGGGCTTAGATACGCAGTATTTT	CASSHTTSGGLDTQYF
-	TRBV19	-	TRBJ1-1	TGTGCCAGTAGTATAGCGGGATACAGGGCCATGAACACTGAAGCTTTCTTT	CASSIAGYRAMNTEAFF
-	TRBV14	-	TRBJ2-7	TGTGCCAGCAGCCGCCTTAGTACAGGCTCCTACGAGCAGTACTTC	CASSRLSTGSYEQYF
TRBD1	TRBV7-9	-	TRBJ1-6	TGTGCCAGCAGCCCACAGGGGTCGAATTCACCCCTCCACTTT	CASSPQGSNSPLHF
-	TRBV6-5	-	TRBJ1-5	TGTGCCAGCAAAATCAGGCAGCCCCAGCATTTT	CASKIRQPQHF
-	TRBV2	-	TRBJ1-5	TGTGCCAGCAGTGTGTTCGGGGGGCCCAATCAGCCCCAGCATTTT	CASSVFGGPNQPQHF
-	TRBV18	-	TRBJ2-3	TGTGCCAGCTCACCAGTGGAGACTCTCCCGCATCTCTCGCAGTATTTT	CASSPVETLPHLSQYF
-	TRBV5-5	-	TRBJ1-1	TGTGCCAGCAGCTTGGCCGGATCAGGAACAGGGAGGAACACTGAAGCTTTCTTT	CASSLAGSGTGRNTEAFF
-	TRBV3-1/TRBV3-2	-	TRBJ1-2	TGTGCCAGCAGCCAGAGGGGGGGGAACTATGGCTACACCTTC	CASSQRGGNYGYTF
-	TRBV3-1/TRBV3-2	-	TRBJ1-1	TGTGCCAGCAGCCAGAGCGGGGGGAACACTGAAGCTTTCTTT	CASSQSGGNTEAFF
-	TRBV29-1	-	TRBJ1-5	TGCAGCGTTCGGGAAGGTGGACCTACGGAGCCCCAGCATTTT	CSVREGGPTEPQHF
TRBD2	TRBV6-5	-	TRBJ2-1	TGTGCCAGCAGTTTTCGTACTAGCGGGGGTTACAATGAGCAGTTCTTC	CASSFRTSGGYNEQFF
-	TRBV25-1	-	TRBJ2-3	TGTGCCAGCAGTGAATATCGGGGTTCAAATACGCAGTATTTT	CASSEYRGSNTQYF
TRBD1	TRBV7-9	-	TRBJ1-2	TGTGCCAGCACCCTCGGACAGGGGGCAAATGGCTACACCTTC	CASTLGQGANGYTF
TRBD1	TRBV19	-	TRBJ1-4	TGTGCCAGTAACCCGAACCGGGACAGGGGATTCTATGGTGAAAAACTGTTTTTT	CASNPNRDRGFYGEKLFF
-	TRBV20-1	-	TRBJ2-7	TGCAGTGCTAGTGGCCGGGTCCTCTCGTACGAGCAGTACTTC	CSASGRVLSYEQYF
-	TRBV6-5	-	TRBJ1-2	TGTGCCAGCAGGCCGGGACACATGACGGTCTATGGCTACACCTTC	CASRPGHMTVYGYTF
-	TRBV6-6	-	TRBJ1-1	TGTGCCAGCACTACACGAGGAGTCACTGAAGCTTTCTTT	CASTTRGVTEAFF
-	TRBV9	-	TRBJ1-2	TGTGCCAGCAGCGTAGGAGACGAGAGGAGCTACACCTTC	CASSVGDERSYTF
-	TRBV11-2	-	TRBJ1-1	TGTGCCAGCAGCTTAAGGCGGGACACTGAAGCTTTCTTT	CASSLRRDTEAFF
-	TRBV21-1	-	TRBJ2-7	TGTGCCAGCATCAGGGGGTCTAGCGGGGCCCACGAGCAGTACTTC	CASIRGSSGAHEQYF
TRBD1	TRBV6-1	-	TRBJ1-1	TGTGCCAGCAGTGAAGTTGACAGGGGGACTGAAGCTTTCTTT	CASSEVDRGTEAFF
TRBD1	TRBV5-1	-	TRBJ2-1	TGCGCCAGCAGCCTGACAGGGGAATGGGAGCAGTTCTTC	CASSLTGEWEQFF
-	TRBV19	-	TRBJ2-3	TGTGCCAGTAGTATAGATTTGTCGACAGATACGCAGTATTTT	CASSIDLSTDTQYF